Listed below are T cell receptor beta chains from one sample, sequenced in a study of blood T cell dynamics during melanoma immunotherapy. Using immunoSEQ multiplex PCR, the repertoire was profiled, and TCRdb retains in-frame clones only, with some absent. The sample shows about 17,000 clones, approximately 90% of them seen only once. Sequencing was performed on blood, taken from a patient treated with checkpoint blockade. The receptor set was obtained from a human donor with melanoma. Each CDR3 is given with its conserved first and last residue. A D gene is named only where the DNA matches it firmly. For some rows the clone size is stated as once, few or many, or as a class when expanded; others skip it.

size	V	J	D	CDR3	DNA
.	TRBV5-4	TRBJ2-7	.	CASSSSYEQYF	TGTGCCAGCAGCTCCTCCTACGAGCAGTACTTC
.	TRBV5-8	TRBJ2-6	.	CASSYYRESGANVLTF	TGTGCCAGCAGCTATTACAGGGAATCTGGGGCCAACGTCCTGACTTTC
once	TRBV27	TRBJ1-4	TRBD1	CASSLTGFTGDFAEKLFF	TGTGCCAGCAGTTTGACTGGCTTTACAGGGGACTTTGCTGAAAAACTGTTTTTT
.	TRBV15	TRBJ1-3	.	CATSRDSARATGNTIYF	TGTGCCACCAGCAGAGATTCGGCCAGGGCTACTGGAAACACCATATATTTT
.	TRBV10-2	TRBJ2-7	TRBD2	CASSPTSDGYEQYF	TGCGCCAGCAGCCCGACTAGCGACGGATACGAGCAGTACTTC
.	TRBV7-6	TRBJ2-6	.	CASRTGSSGANVLTF	TGTGCCAGCCGGACCGGGAGCTCTGGGGCCAACGTCCTGACTTTC
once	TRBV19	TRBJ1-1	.	CASSNRGAREAFF	TGTGCCAGTAGTAACCGGGGCGCCCGAGAAGCTTTCTTT
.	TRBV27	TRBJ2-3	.	CASSVSASTDTQYF	TGTGCCAGCAGTGTTAGCGCTAGCACAGATACGCAGTATTTT
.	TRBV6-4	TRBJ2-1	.	CASSDSPGGGHNEQFF	TGTGCCAGCAGTGACTCCCCCGGAGGGGGGCACAATGAGCAGTTCTTC
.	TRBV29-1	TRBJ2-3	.	CSAGLGGGSTDTQYF	TGCAGCGCCGGGTTGGGAGGCGGTAGCACAGATACGCAGTATTTT
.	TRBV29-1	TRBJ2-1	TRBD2	CSVGLAGVGYNEQFF	TGCAGCGTGGGACTAGCGGGAGTCGGTTACAATGAGCAGTTCTTC
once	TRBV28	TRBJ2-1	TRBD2	CASSPSGSMVNEQFF	TGTGCCAGCAGCCCTAGCGGGAGTATGGTCAATGAGCAGTTCTTC
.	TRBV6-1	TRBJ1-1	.	CASSELEGRGTTEAFF	TGTGCCAGCAGTGAATTAGAGGGGAGGGGGACCACTGAAGCTTTCTTT
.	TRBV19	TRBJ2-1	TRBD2	CASRRGAGAAYNEQFF	TGTGCCAGTAGGAGGGGAGCGGGAGCAGCCTACAATGAGCAGTTCTTC
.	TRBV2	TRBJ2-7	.	CASSGDVGIAYEQYF	TGTGCCAGCAGTGGGGATGTAGGGATCGCCTACGAGCAGTACTTC
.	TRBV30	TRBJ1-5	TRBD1	CAWNEGNRGQPQHF	TGTGCCTGGAACGAAGGGAACAGGGGTCAGCCCCAGCATTTT
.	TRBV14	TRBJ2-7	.	CASSQAYEQYF	TGTGCCAGCAGCCAGGCGTACGAGCAGTACTTC
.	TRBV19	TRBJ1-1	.	CASSPARGQNTEAFF	TGTGCCAGTAGTCCCGCCCGGGGGCAGAACACTGAAGCTTTCTTT
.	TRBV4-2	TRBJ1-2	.	CASSQEDYGYTF	TGTGCCAGCAGCCAAGAAGACTATGGCTACACCTTC
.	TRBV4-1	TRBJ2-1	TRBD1	CASSQDYQGAYNEQFF	TGCGCCAGCAGCCAAGATTATCAGGGGGCATACAATGAGCAGTTCTTC
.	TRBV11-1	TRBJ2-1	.	CASRSRVYNEQFF	TGTGCCAGCAGGAGCAGGGTATACAATGAGCAGTTCTTC
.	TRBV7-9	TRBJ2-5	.	CASSLQANQETQYF	TGTGCCAGCAGCCTACAAGCGAACCAAGAGACCCAGTACTTC
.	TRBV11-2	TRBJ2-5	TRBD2	CASSLVALAGVETQYF	TGTGCCAGCAGCTTAGTAGCTCTAGCGGGTGTGGAGACCCAGTACTTC
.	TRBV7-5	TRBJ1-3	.	CVRSSLQGSGNTIYF	TGTGTCAGAAGCTCGTTACAGGGGTCTGGAAACACCATATATTTT
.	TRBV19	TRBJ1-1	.	CATRVNTEAFF	TGTGCCACAAGGGTTAATACTGAAGCTTTCTTT
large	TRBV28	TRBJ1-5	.	CASRLSGGRQPQHF	TGTGCCAGCAGACTTAGCGGGGGAAGACAGCCCCAGCATTTT
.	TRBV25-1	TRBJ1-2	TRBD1	CASSAPQGQGRGYTF	TGTGCCAGCAGTGCTCCTCAAGGACAGGGTCGAGGCTACACCTTC
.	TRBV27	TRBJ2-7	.	CASSSPGTTTYEQYF	TGTGCCAGCAGTTCCCCCGGGACGACTACCTACGAGCAGTACTTC
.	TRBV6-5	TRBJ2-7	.	CASSSSDGVGLYEQYF	TGTGCCAGCAGTTCCTCTGACGGGGTCGGTTTATACGAGCAGTACTTC
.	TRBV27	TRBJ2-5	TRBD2	CASSLSGIPLIEYF	TGTGCCAGCAGCCTTAGCGGGATCCCCCTAATAGAGTACTTC
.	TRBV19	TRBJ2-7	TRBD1	CASSVQGRPYEQYF	TGTGCCAGTAGTGTACAGGGGCGCCCCTACGAGCAGTACTTC
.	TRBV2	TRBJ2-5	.	CASRSTGYEETQYF	TGTGCCAGCCGTTCTACAGGGTATGAAGAGACCCAGTACTTC
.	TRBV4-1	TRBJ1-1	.	CASSQVRDTEAFF	TGCGCCAGCAGCCAAGTGCGGGACACTGAAGCTTTCTTT